Described below is a single T cell receptor beta chain sequence and its context. It lacks a known antigen. Qualities for individual bases were not recorded, and no much larger clone is one base off. The data were obtained in a study of technical replicates of blood from a handful of donors (dated by TCRdb to about 2017). The library came from the immunoSEQ multiplex PCR assay. TCRdb provides this immuneACCESS table in a form limited to in-frame rearrangements. Some clones are lacking; in checked studies, under half of them reflect an unresolved V gene, and why the rest are absent is not known. The table for this sample lists 59,000 or so clones; around 93% of them were counted only once. Roughly 4% of the sample goes to the ten largest clones. Inclusive of the bounding cysteine and phenylalanine, the CDR3 is 15 residues long. The only DNA kept is the CDR3, 45 bases in frame from the first base. Looking up the germline V gene yields CDR1 SGHVS and CDR2 FNYEAQ. Ends trimmed: V by 1 base, J by 4 bases; bases unmatched to a gene: 5.

The receptor was derived from a human donor in good health. Some clones in this sample may be carry-over from other donors' samples. The V and J genes are TRBV7-6 and TRBJ1-2, with TRBD1 identical over 8 junction bases. The sequenced sample consisted of PBMCs. Here is the DNA: TGTGCCAGCAGCTTAGAGTCAGGGGGCCTCTATGGCTACACCTTC. Its coded protein is CASSLESGGLYGYTF.